Listed below are T cell receptor beta chains from one sample, sequenced in a study of T cell responses to AZD1222 COVID-19 vaccine. Only in-frame clones appear in the TCRdb table, and some are missing; sequencing was by immunoSEQ multiplex PCR. The table shows over 130,000 clones, with 85% to 95% occurring only once. Source: peripheral blood, taken on day 0 of AZD1222 vaccination. All receptors come from an adult in good health. CDR3s leave out the opening cysteine and the closing phenylalanine or tryptophan. The order of the fields is clone size, J gene, CDR3 length, V gene, CDR3 protein. The size entry is marked missing in some rows and otherwise reads once, few, many or a size class.

clone size: .
J gene: TRBJ2-7
CDR3 length: 13
V gene: TRBV9
CDR3 protein: ASSAGLAGPYEQY

clone size: .
J gene: TRBJ1-1
CDR3 length: 10
V gene: TRBV7-9
CDR3 protein: ASSLGSTEAF

clone size: .
J gene: TRBJ1-4
CDR3 length: 14
V gene: TRBV5-8
CDR3 protein: ASSSPGQVIGEKLF

clone size: .
J gene: TRBJ1-5
CDR3 length: 11
V gene: TRBV6-5
CDR3 protein: ASSWDPGKPQH

clone size: few
J gene: TRBJ1-2
CDR3 length: 12
V gene: TRBV2
CDR3 protein: ASRTQGPNYGYT

clone size: .
J gene: TRBJ2-5
CDR3 length: 14
V gene: TRBV7-6
CDR3 protein: ASSLAGDRGRETQY

clone size: once
J gene: TRBJ1-2
CDR3 length: 11
V gene: TRBV7-2
CDR3 protein: ASSLGQLYGYT

clone size: .
J gene: TRBJ2-1
CDR3 length: 13
V gene: TRBV9
CDR3 protein: ASSVAGQLYNEQF

clone size: .
J gene: TRBJ2-7
CDR3 length: 14
V gene: TRBV5-5
CDR3 protein: ASSQRLGPRGHEQY

clone size: .
J gene: TRBJ2-2
CDR3 length: 14
V gene: TRBV24-1
CDR3 protein: ATSDSYGANTGELF

clone size: .
J gene: TRBJ1-2
CDR3 length: 18
V gene: TRBV6-1
CDR3 protein: ASSVTSGTGGPNRLSGYT

clone size: .
J gene: TRBJ2-2
CDR3 length: 12
V gene: TRBV5-1
CDR3 protein: ASSLNSGTGELF

clone size: once
J gene: TRBJ2-1
CDR3 length: 10
V gene: TRBV19
CDR3 protein: ASSEIYNEQF

clone size: .
J gene: TRBJ2-2
CDR3 length: 12
V gene: TRBV7-2
CDR3 protein: ARGTSGSPGELF

clone size: .
J gene: TRBJ1-2
CDR3 length: 13
V gene: TRBV4-1
CDR3 protein: ASSQVAGGDYGYT

clone size: .
J gene: TRBJ1-3
CDR3 length: 13
V gene: TRBV6-1
CDR3 protein: ASSEAYFSGNTIY

clone size: .
J gene: TRBJ1-6
CDR3 length: 12
V gene: TRBV5-1
CDR3 protein: ASSLDSGSSPLH

clone size: few
J gene: TRBJ2-7
CDR3 length: 13
V gene: TRBV6-5
CDR3 protein: ASRSGTSGVYEQY

clone size: few
J gene: TRBJ2-7
CDR3 length: 13
V gene: TRBV19
CDR3 protein: ASSIVSGRTNEQY

clone size: .
J gene: TRBJ2-7
CDR3 length: 12
V gene: TRBV11-3
CDR3 protein: ASSFSSTRDEQY

clone size: .
J gene: TRBJ1-2
CDR3 length: 13
V gene: TRBV7-2
CDR3 protein: ASSLGGGGGYGYT